These 10 T cell receptor beta chains came from one sample sequenced in a study of cytomegalovirus exposure and HLA in healthy donors. PCR was performed using 60 Vbeta and 13 Jbeta primers. This table comes from immunoSEQ multiplex PCR, and its TCRdb copy is limited to in-frame clones, with some not included. The sample has approximately 200,000 clones, approximately 84% seen once; the top ten hold 0.26%. Sample: PBMCs. These receptors all come from a boy younger than 18 in good health and CMV-seronegative.

V usage is TRBV29-1 and J usage is TRBJ2-5; possibly TRBD1 for D (5 bases). Germline loops: CDR1 SQVTM, CDR2 ANQGSEA. V was cut by 0 bases and J by 5 bases, with 13 bases left in between. The CDR3 is 14 amino acids. CDR3 loop: CSVEEGTAGETQYF. The DNA of the CDR3 is TGCAGCGTTGAAGAGGGAACAGCAGGGGAGACCCAGTACTTC.

V and J are TRBV25-1 and TRBJ2-3, with 9 bases aligning to TRBD1. CDR1 MGHDK and CDR2 SYGVNS come from the germline V gene. Trimming at V came to 5 bases and at J to 7 bases, leaving 7 bases not matched to a gene. The CDR3 is 14 residues long. The CDR3 protein is CASSLTGGRHTQYF. The CDR3, as DNA: TGTGCCAGCAGTTTAACAGGGGGCCGACATACGCAGTATTTT.

The genes are TRBV2 and TRBJ1-1; D remains ambiguous. Trimming stripped 7 bases from V and 1 base from J, with 10 bases between. This CDR3 is built from 13 residues. Germline CDR1 reads SNHLY; CDR2 reads FYNNEI. CDR3: CASILDKNTEAFF. The DNA for the CDR3 is TGTGCCAGCATACTTGACAAGAACACTGAAGCTTTCTTT.

V is TRBV15 and J is TRBJ2-7; D unresolved. V was shortened by 1 base and J by 0 bases, with 4 bases between the two germline ends. The germline V gene encodes CDR1 LNHNV and CDR2 YYDKDF (reference sequence). CDR3 size: 13 residues. The CDR3 is CATSRAGSYEQYF. For the CDR3, the DNA is TGTGCCACCAGCAGAGCGGGCTCCTACGAGCAGTACTTC. Full variable domain (missing parts from reference TRBV15 and TRBJ2-7): DAMVIQNPRYQVTQFGKPVTLSCSQTLNHNVMYWYQQKSSQAPKLLFHYYDKDFNNEADTPDNFQSRRPNTSFCFLDIRSPGLGDTAMYLCATSRAGSYEQYFGPGTRLTVT.

The chain joins TRBV5-6 to TRBJ2-1, with 7 bases fitting TRBD1. CDR3 length: 14 amino acids. Germline V lookup: CDR1 SGHDT, CDR2 YYEEEE. The V segment lost 6 bases and the J segment 2 bases; nucleotides outside the gene matches: 5. In nucleotides, the CDR3 is TGTGCCAGCAATGACAGGGTAACCTACAATGAGCAGTTCTTC. Translation gives CASNDRVTYNEQFF.

This chain joins TRBV30 and TRBJ1-2, with a weak D call TRBD1 (6 bases). V was trimmed by 4 bases and J by 8 bases, leaving 14 bases between them. CDR1 and CDR2 (germline): GTSNPN, SVGIG (reference sequence). This CDR3 comprises 12 residues. In nucleotides, the CDR3 is TGTGCCTGGACCATACAGGGTGGCGGCTACACCTTC. Translated, it gives CAWTIQGGGYTF. Full variable domain (remainder filled in from reference TRBV30 and TRBJ1-2): SQTIHQWPATLVQPVGSPLSLECTVEGTSNPNLYWYRQAAGRGLQLLFYSVGIGQISSEVPQNLSASRPQDRQFILSSKKLLLSDSGFYLCAWTIQGGGYTFGSGTRLTVV.

This CDR3 reads CATRGGSGNQPQHF. In DNA, the CDR3 is TGTGCCACCCGAGGGGGCTCCGGCAATCAGCCCCAGCATTTT. The J gene is TRBJ1-5, the V gene TRBV15; TRBD1 agrees at 7 bases. The CDR3 totals 14 residues. Germline V gene sequence: CDR1 LNHNV, CDR2 YYDKDF (reference sequence). Trimming took 8 bases from V and 2 from J; bases not matched to a gene: 6. The variable domain in full, completed from reference TRBV15 and TRBJ1-5, reads DAMVIQNPRYQVTQFGKPVTLSCSQTLNHNVMYWYQQKSSQAPKLLFHYYDKDFNNEADTPDNFQSRRPNTSFCFLDIRSPGLGDTAMYLCATRGGSGNQPQHFGDGTRLSIL.

V usage is TRBV10-3 and J usage is TRBJ2-7; 9 bases are shared with TRBD1. The CDR3 extends over 14 amino acids. Unmatched junction bases numbered 9, after V lost 6 bases and J lost 6 bases. Germline lookup yields CDR1 ENHRY and CDR2 SYGVKD. CDR3 sequence reads: CAISVDRGNREQYF. The CDR3, as DNA: TGTGCCATCAGCGTGGACAGGGGAAATCGCGAGCAGTACTTC.

CDR3 residues: CASRTGTMNTEAFF. Written as DNA, the CDR3 is TGTGCCAGCAGGACAGGGACCATGAACACTGAAGCTTTCTTT. The genes are TRBV27 and TRBJ1-1, with 7 bases aligning to TRBD1. Per the germline V gene, CDR1 is MNHEY and CDR2 is SMNVEV (reference sequence). V lost 6 bases to trimming and J lost 0 bases; unmatched junction nucleotides: 4. This CDR3 comprises 14 residues.

The rearrangement uses TRBV6-5 and TRBJ1-1; D not certain. The CDR3 loop spans 15 amino acids. Germline lookup yields CDR1 MNHEY and CDR2 SVGAGI. The V and J ends lost 6 bases and 1 base respectively, with 15 bases between them. CDR3 region: CASREPYYQNTEAFF. CDR3 DNA sequence: TGTGCCAGCAGAGAACCCTATTACCAGAACACTGAAGCTTTCTTT.